This T cell receptor (beta chain) was sequenced during a study of blood T cells in healthy people across ages. General study results and limits: Long-lived and aged donors differed, with more naive CD4+ cells and higher diversity in the long-lived.

Unmatched junction bases numbered 12, after V lost 2 bases and J lost 4 bases. The CDR3 has 18 amino acids. CDR1 is SNHLY, CDR2 FYNNEI, per germline. In this sample, this clonotype turned up a few times. Antigen: not known. Combining a sample-barcoded 5' primer with a J-beta primer mix, a second PCR ran for roughly 7 to 11 cycles. From the 5' RACE reads, TCRdb called clonotypes with MiXCR, one entry per CDR3 protein. In the table there are about 1.8 million distinct CDR3 sequences, around 50% of which are singletons. The sequenced sample consisted of blood. The chain links TRBV2 to TRBJ2-1, with TRBD2 matching 9 bases. The clonotype originates from a woman aged 40 to 50 in good health. This CDR3 is CASSEYHSGGIIYNEQFF. CDR3 nucleotides: TGTGCCAGCAGTGAATATCATAGCGGGGGAATCATATACAATGAGCAGTTCTTC.